This T cell receptor beta chain emerged from a study of cytomegalovirus exposure and HLA in healthy donors. Overall study results and limits: It was found in a later analysis that first-cohort TCR clusters tended to co-occur in the 100 to 150 validation repertoires. Rarity characterized most TCR sequences, yet some public TCRs appeared in many donors.

This CDR3 contains 13 residues. V was pared by 2 bases and J by 4 bases, with 8 bases between. CDR1 is MNHEY and CDR2 is SMNVEV in the germline V gene (reference sequence). This clone has only one observation. Its cognate antigen is unknown. The repertoire was sequenced with immunoSEQ multiplex PCR; TCRdb's copy has only in-frame clones and lacks some. The sample holds about 110,000 clones; about 87% are singletons and the top ten take around 1.9%. The sequenced material came from PBMCs. This receptor was taken from a young woman in good health and CMV-seropositive. The chain recombines TRBV27 with TRBJ1-2, with D possibly TRBD1 on 6 matching bases. In DNA, the CDR3 is TGTGCCAGCAGTTTAGGCAGGGGCTATGGCTACACCTTC. Translated: CASSLGRGYGYTF.